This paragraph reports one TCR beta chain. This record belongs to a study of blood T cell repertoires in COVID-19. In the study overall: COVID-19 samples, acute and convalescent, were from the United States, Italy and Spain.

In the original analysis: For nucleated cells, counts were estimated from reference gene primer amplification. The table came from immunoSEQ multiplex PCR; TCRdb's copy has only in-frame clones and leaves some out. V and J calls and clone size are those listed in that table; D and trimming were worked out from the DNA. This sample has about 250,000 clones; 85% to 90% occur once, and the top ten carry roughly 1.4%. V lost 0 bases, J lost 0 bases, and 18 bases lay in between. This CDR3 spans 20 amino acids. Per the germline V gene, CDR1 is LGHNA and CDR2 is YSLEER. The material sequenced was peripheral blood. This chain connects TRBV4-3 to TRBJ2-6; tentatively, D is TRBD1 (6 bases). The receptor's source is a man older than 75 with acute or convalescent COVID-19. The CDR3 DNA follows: TGCGCCAGCAGCCAAGATCGACGGAACAGGGCCAACTCTGGGGCCAACGTCCTGACTTTC. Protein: CASSQDRRNRANSGANVLTF.